Listed below are T cell receptor beta chains from one sample, sequenced in a study of OX40 agonist ivuxolimab in advanced cancers. Libraries were prepared by immunoSEQ multiplex PCR; TCRdb keeps only in-frame clonotypes and omits some of them. The sample yields approximately 76,000 clones, about 93% seen once. The sample in question was CD4+ or CD8+ T cells sorted from blood, obtained in a trial of the OX40 agonist ivuxolimab. All receptors derive from an adult with an advanced solid tumor such as melanoma, head and neck, liver or kidney cancer. The CDR3 runs from the conserved cysteine through the conserved F or W. The D gene is left open where the match is weak. The listing skips clone size in some rows; elsewhere it reads once, few, many or a size class.

j_call,d_call,cdr3_length,clone_size,v_call,cdr3_aa,cdr3_nt
TRBJ1-2,-,15,-,TRBV4-3,CASSQVVFATDGYTF,TGCGCCAGCAGCCAAGTAGTGTTCGCCACTGATGGCTACACCTTC
TRBJ2-1,-,16,-,TRBV5-1,CASSFGASSTYNEQFF,TGCGCCAGCAGCTTCGGGGCGTCATCGACATACAATGAGCAGTTCTTC
TRBJ2-7,-,16,-,TRBV29-1,CSVEVPKTQATYEQYF,TGCAGCGTTGAAGTCCCCAAGACACAAGCAACCTACGAGCAGTACTTC
TRBJ2-5,-,15,-,TRBV29-1,CSVEKDMVGQETQYF,TGCAGCGTTGAAAAAGACATGGTGGGCCAAGAGACCCAGTACTTC
TRBJ2-3,-,16,-,TRBV4-1,CASSQGPREKLDTQYF,TGCGCCAGCAGCCAAGGCCCCCGGGAGAAATTAGATACGCAGTATTTT
TRBJ2-2,-,16,-,TRBV6-6,CASSYSTPSREGELFF,TGTGCCAGCAGTTACTCGACGCCATCACGGGAGGGGGAGCTGTTTTTT
TRBJ1-1,-,14,-,TRBV5-1,CASNFYSMNTEAFF,TGCGCCAGCAATTTCTATTCAATGAACACTGAAGCTTTCTTT
TRBJ2-2,-,14,-,TRBV29-1,CSVGNRSYTGELFF,TGCAGCGTTGGGAACAGGTCCTACACCGGGGAGCTGTTTTTT
TRBJ1-1,-,13,-,TRBV29-1,CSVRTGMNTEAFF,TGCAGCGTCCGCACCGGAATGAACACTGAAGCTTTCTTT
TRBJ2-7,-,15,-,TRBV27,CASSFGTGIGIEQYF,TGTGCCAGCAGTTTCGGCACAGGGATAGGTATCGAGCAGTACTTC
TRBJ2-1,TRBD2,16,-,TRBV7-9,CASSSPSGISYNEQFF,TGTGCCAGCAGCTCCCCCAGCGGGATATCCTACAATGAGCAGTTCTTC
TRBJ1-5,-,15,-,TRBV2,CASSGSLGPNQPQHF,TGTGCCAGCAGTGGATCGTTGGGGCCCAATCAGCCCCAGCATTTT
TRBJ2-7,TRBD1,16,-,TRBV4-1,CASSQGLTGASYEQYF,TGCGCCAGCAGCCAAGGATTAACAGGGGCCTCCTACGAGCAGTACTTC
TRBJ2-3,TRBD2,16,-,TRBV27,CASSLLLAGGRDTQYF,TGTGCCAGCAGTCTCTTACTAGCGGGGGGTCGAGATACGCAGTATTTT
TRBJ2-3,TRBD2,16,-,TRBV11-2,CASSHSGGAVTDTQYF,TGTGCCAGCAGTCATAGCGGGGGGGCGGTTACAGATACGCAGTATTTT
TRBJ2-2,-,11,-,TRBV20-1,CSAPLGGELFF,TGCAGTGCTCCCCTAGGCGGGGAGCTGTTTTTT
TRBJ2-7,-,13,-,TRBV19,CASSMTVSYEQYF,TGTGCCAGTAGTATGACTGTCTCCTACGAGCAGTACTTC
TRBJ2-7,TRBD2,16,-,TRBV7-2,CASSLIVRAGGYEQYF,TGTGCCAGCAGCTTAATCGTGCGAGCGGGAGGTTACGAGCAGTACTTC
TRBJ2-7,TRBD1,12,-,TRBV19,CASSDRASEQYF,TGTGCCAGTAGTGACAGGGCGAGCGAGCAGTACTTC
TRBJ1-1,-,14,-,TRBV7-6,CASSLGGGNPEAFF,TGTGCCAGCAGCTTAGGGGGCGGGAATCCTGAAGCTTTCTTT
TRBJ1-6,-,13,-,TRBV5-1,CASSLLENSPLHF,TGCGCCAGCAGCTTGTTGGAGAATTCACCCCTCCACTTT
TRBJ1-1,-,15,-,TRBV4-3,CASSQKQGHLPEAFF,TGCGCCAGCAGCCAGAAGCAGGGACACCTGCCCGAAGCTTTCTTT
TRBJ1-5,-,13,few,TRBV27,CASSLGVGQPQHF,TGTGCCAGCAGTTTGGGGGTGGGGCAGCCCCAGCATTTT
TRBJ2-7,-,11,-,TRBV4-1,CASRGGYEQYF,TGCGCCAGCAGAGGAGGTTACGAGCAGTACTTC
TRBJ2-5,TRBD2,15,-,TRBV27,CASNPLGAGEETQYF,TGTGCCAGCAACCCCCTCGGGGCGGGGGAAGAGACCCAGTACTTC
TRBJ2-7,-,11,once,TRBV29-1,CSVEGGYEQYF,TGCAGCGTTGAAGGGGGCTACGAGCAGTACTTC
TRBJ1-1,-,13,-,TRBV5-1,CASSLGGSTEAFF,TGCGCCAGCAGCTTGGGTGGGAGTACTGAAGCTTTCTTT
TRBJ2-7,-,14,-,TRBV15,CATSSAGSSYEQYF,TGTGCCACCAGCAGCGCAGGGAGCTCCTACGAGCAGTACTTC
TRBJ2-5,-,15,-,TRBV7-6,CASSLGAGLLETQYF,TGTGCCAGCAGCTTAGGGGCAGGGCTTTTGGAGACCCAGTACTTC
TRBJ1-5,-,12,-,TRBV15,CATSPSGQPQHF,TGTGCCACCAGCCCATCCGGGCAGCCCCAGCATTTT
TRBJ2-5,TRBD2,15,-,TRBV2,CASSEIAGGQETQYF,TGTGCCAGCAGTGAAATAGCGGGGGGGCAAGAGACCCAGTACTTC
TRBJ1-6,-,14,-,TRBV5-1,CASSLGAVNSPLHF,TGCGCCAGCAGCTTGGGGGCAGTTAATTCACCCCTCCACTTT